These T cell receptor beta chains were read from a single sample in a study of blood T cells in healthy people across ages. TCRdb re-called the 5' RACE reads through MiXCR, storing one row per CDR3 protein. The repertoire includes about 570,000 distinct CDR3 sequences, roughly 29% of them detected once, and roughly 20% sits in the top ten. The source material was blood. The receptors originated from a woman between 70 and 85 years old in good health. Both conserved end residues are part of each CDR3. The order of the fields is clone size, V gene, J gene, D gene, CDR3 DNA, CDR3 protein. D genes are given only for firm matches. Size tells how often a clone was seen (once, few, many) or the class of an expanded clone, and some rows leave it out.

.	TRBV25-1	TRBJ2-5	.	TGTGCCAGCAGTGACGCGAGACAGGCGCAGGGGACCCAGTACTTC	CASSDARQAQGTQYF
few	TRBV11-2	TRBJ2-5	TRBD2	TGTGCCAGCAGCACAAGCGGGGGTGGCTACAATGAGCAGTCCTTC	CASSTSGGGYNEQSF
.	TRBV29-1	TRBJ2-3	TRBD2	TGCAGCGTTGAAAAAACGGGAGGGAACACAGATACGCAGTATTTT	CSVEKTGGNTDTQYF
.	TRBV6-5	TRBJ2-7	TRBD1	TGTGCCAGCAGGGAGACAGGGAAAGGCTACGAGCAGTACTTC	CASRETGKGYEQYF
few	TRBV18	TRBJ1-1	.	TGTGCCAGCTCACCTACAACCGCGAACACTGAAGCTTTCTTT	CASSPTTANTEAFF
.	TRBV3-1	TRBJ1-2	.	TGTGCCAGCAGCCAAACGGTTGGAGGCTACACCTTC	CASSQTVGGYTF
.	TRBV7-9	TRBJ1-1	.	TGTGCCAGCAGCCCCCGCGGGCAGAACACTGAAGCTTTCTTT	CASSPRGQNTEAFF
few	TRBV10-3	TRBJ1-2	TRBD1	TGTGCCACTGGACCGGGACAGGAGGAAGGCTACACCTTC	CATGPGQEEGYTF
.	TRBV6-5	TRBJ2-5	.	TGTGCCAGCAGCGCCGACGTCGGGGGAGAGACCCAGTACTTC	CASSADVGGETQYF
few	TRBV2	TRBJ2-2	TRBD2	TGTGCCAGCAATTTTAGTGGGGGGGACACCGGGGAGCTGTTTTTT	CASNFSGGDTGELFF
.	TRBV7-2	TRBJ1-1	.	TGTGCCAGCAGCTTAATGGGTGGGCAAGCTTTCTTT	CASSLMGGQAFF
.	TRBV6-2/TRBV6-3	TRBJ2-7	.	TGTGCCAGCAGTTCGCGGACGGGGAACTCCTACGAGCAGTACTTC	CASSSRTGNSYEQYF
few	TRBV6-5	TRBJ2-7	.	TGTGCCAGCAGTTACGCCAGGGAGTACGAGCAGTACTTC	CASSYAREYEQYF
.	TRBV5-1	TRBJ1-2	.	TGCGCCAGCAGCTTGGCGCTTGGAGGGAACTATGGCTACACCTTC	CASSLALGGNYGYTF
once	TRBV7-2	TRBJ2-3	TRBD2	TGTGCCTCGTCGGGGGGGTTTACAGATACGCAGTATTTT	CASSGGFTDTQYF
many	TRBV2	TRBJ2-3	TRBD2	TGTGCCAGCAGAGCCACCACTAGCGTCAAAGGAGATACGCAGTATTTT	CASRATTSVKGDTQYF
.	TRBV29-1	TRBJ1-1	.	TGCAGCGTCGAGATTGAGTTGAACACTGAAGCTTTCTTT	CSVEIELNTEAFF